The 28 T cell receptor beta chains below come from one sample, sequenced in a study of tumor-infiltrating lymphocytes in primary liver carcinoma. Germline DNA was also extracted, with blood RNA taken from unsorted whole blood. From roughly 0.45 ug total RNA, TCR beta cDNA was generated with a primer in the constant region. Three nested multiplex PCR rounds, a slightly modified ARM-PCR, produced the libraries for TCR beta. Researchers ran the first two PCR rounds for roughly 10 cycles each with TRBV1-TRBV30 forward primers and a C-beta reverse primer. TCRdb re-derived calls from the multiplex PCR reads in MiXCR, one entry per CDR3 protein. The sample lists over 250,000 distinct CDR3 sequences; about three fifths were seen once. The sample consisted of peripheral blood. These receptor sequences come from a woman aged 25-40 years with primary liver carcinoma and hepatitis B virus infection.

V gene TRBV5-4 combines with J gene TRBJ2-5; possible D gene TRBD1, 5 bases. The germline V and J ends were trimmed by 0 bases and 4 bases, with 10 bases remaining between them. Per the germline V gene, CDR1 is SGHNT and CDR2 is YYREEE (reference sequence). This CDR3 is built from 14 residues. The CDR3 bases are TGTGCCAGCAGCTTGGGTAGGGGCACAGAGACCCAGTACTTC. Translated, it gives CASSLGRGTETQYF.

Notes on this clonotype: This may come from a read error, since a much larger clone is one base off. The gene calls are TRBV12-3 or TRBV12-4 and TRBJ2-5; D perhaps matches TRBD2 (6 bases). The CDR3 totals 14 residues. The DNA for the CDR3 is TGTGCCATCAGTTTCGGGGGAATTGTAGAGACCCAGTACTTC. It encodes CAISFGGIVETQYF.

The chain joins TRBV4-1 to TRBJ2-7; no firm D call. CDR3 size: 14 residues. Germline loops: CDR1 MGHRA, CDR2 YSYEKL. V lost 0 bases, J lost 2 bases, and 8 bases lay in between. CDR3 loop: CASSQDPLTYEQYF. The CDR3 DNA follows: TGCGCCAGCAGCCAAGATCCACTGACCTACGAGCAGTACTTC.

In DNA form, the CDR3 reads TGTGCCACCAGTGGGTGGGGGGAGCGGGAGGTTAATGAGCAGTTCTTC. Translation: CATSGWGEREVNEQFF. The genes are TRBV24-1 and TRBJ2-1; 9 bases match TRBD2. V gave up 5 bases and J gave up 7 bases; unmatched junction bases: 11. Germline V gene data show CDR1 as KGHDR and CDR2 as SFDVKD. CDR3 length: 16 residues.

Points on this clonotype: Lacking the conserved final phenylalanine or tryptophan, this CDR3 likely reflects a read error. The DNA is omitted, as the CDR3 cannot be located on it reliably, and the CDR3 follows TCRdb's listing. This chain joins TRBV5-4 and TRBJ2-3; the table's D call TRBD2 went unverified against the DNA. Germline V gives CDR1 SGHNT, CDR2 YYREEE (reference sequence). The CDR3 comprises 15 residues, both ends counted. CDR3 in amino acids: CASRSGRGSTDTQYL.

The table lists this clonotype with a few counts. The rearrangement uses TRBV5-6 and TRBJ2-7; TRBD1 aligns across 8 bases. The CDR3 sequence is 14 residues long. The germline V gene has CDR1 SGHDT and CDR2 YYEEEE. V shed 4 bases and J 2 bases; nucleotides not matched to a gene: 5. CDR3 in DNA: TGTGCCAGCAGCCGAGGGACAGGCACCTACGAGCAGTACTTC. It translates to CASSRGTGTYEQYF.

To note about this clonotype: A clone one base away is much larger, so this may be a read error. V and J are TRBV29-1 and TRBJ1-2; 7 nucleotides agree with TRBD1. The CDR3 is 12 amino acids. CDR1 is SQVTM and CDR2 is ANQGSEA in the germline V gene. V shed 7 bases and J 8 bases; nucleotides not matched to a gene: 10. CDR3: CSDRAGTVGYTF. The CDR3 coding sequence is TGCAGCGACCGAGCCGGGACAGTCGGCTACACCTTC.

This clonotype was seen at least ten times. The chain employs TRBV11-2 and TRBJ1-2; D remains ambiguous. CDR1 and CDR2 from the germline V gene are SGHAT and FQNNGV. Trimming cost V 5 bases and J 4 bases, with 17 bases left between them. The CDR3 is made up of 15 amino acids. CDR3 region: CASSPHRGRGYGYTF. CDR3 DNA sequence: TGTGCCAGCAGCCCACACCGAGGGCGCGGCTATGGCTACACCTTC. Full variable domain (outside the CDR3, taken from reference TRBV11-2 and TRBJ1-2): EAGVAQSPRYKIIEKRQSVAFWCNPISGHATLYWYQQILGQGPKLLIQFQNNGVVDDSQLPKDRFSAERLKGVDSTLKIQPAKLEDSAVYLCASSPHRGRGYGYTFGSGTRLTVV.

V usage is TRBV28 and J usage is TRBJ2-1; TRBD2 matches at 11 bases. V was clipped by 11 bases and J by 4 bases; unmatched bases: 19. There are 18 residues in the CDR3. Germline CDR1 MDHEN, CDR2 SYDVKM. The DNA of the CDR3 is TGTGCCCCCAGTACAGTATGGGTAGCGGGAGGGAGGTACAATGAGCAGTTCTTC. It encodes CAPSTVWVAGGRYNEQFF.

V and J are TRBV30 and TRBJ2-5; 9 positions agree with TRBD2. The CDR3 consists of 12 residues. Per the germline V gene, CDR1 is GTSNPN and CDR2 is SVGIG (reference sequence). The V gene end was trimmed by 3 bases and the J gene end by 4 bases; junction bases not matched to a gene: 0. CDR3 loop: CAWRTSGETQYF. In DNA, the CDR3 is TGTGCCTGGAGGACTAGCGGAGAGACCCAGTACTTC. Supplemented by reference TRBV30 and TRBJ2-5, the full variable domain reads SQTIHQWPATLVQPVGSPLSLECTVEGTSNPNLYWYRQAAGRGLQLLFYSVGIGQISSEVPQNLSASRPQDRQFILSSKKLLLSDSGFYLCAWRTSGETQYFGPGTRLLVL.

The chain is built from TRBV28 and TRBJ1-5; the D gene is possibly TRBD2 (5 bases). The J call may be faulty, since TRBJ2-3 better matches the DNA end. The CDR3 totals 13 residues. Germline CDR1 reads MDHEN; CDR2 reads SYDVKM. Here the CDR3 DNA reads TGTGCCAGCAGGGAGGTCCTTAATCAGCCCCAGTATTTT. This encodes CASREVLNQPQYF.

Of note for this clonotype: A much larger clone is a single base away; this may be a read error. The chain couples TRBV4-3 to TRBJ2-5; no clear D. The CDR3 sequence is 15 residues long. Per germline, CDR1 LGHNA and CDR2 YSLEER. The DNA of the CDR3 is TGCGCCAGCAACCAAGATTTGCATAGGGCGGAGACCCAGTACTTC. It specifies CASNQDLHRAETQYF.

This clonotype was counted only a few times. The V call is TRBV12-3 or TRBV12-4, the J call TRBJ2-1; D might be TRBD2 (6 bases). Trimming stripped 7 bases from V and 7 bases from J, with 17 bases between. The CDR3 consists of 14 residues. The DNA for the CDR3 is TGTGCCAGCAAACAAAGGAGGGTCACAAATGAGCAGTTCTTC. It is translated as CASKQRRVTNEQFF.

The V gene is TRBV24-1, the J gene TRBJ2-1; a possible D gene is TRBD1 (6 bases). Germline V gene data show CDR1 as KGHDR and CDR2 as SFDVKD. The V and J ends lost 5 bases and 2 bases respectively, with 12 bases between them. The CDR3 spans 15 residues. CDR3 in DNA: TGTGCCACCAGTGGTATCCAGGGGCCCTACAATGAGCAGTTCTTC. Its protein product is CATSGIQGPYNEQFF.

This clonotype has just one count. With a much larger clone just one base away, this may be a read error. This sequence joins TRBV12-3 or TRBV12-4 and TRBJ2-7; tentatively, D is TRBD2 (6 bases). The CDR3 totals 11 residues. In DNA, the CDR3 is TGTGTCAGCAGTTACAGCGGGGAGCAGTACTTC. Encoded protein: CVSSYSGEQYF.

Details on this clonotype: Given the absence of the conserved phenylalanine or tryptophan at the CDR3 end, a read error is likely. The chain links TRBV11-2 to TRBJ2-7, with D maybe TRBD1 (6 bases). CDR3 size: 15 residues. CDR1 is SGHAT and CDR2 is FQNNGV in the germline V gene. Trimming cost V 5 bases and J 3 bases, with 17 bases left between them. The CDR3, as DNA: TGTGCCAGCAGCGCTAGACAGGTTAGCTGCTACGAGCAGTACCTC. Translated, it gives CASSARQVSCYEQYL.

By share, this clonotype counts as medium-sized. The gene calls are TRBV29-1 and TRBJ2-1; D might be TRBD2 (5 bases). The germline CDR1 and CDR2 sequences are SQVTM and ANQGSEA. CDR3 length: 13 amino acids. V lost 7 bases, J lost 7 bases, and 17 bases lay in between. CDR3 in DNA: TGCAGCGCCGCCCGGGATGCTTCGAATGAGCAGTTCTTC. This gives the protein CSAARDASNEQFF.

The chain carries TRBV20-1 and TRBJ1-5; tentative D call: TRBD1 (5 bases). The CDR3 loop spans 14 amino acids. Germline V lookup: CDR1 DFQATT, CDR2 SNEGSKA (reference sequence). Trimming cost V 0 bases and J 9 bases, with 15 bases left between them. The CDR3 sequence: CSARDTGGLAPQHF. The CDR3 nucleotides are TGCAGTGCTAGAGATACCGGGGGGTTAGCGCCCCAGCATTTT.

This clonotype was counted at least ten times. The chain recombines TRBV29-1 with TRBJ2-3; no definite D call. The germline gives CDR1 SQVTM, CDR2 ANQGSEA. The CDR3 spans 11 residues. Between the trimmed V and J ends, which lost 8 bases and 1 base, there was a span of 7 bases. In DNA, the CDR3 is TGCAGCCATAGAGGCACAGATACGCAGTATTTT. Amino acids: CSHRGTDTQYF.

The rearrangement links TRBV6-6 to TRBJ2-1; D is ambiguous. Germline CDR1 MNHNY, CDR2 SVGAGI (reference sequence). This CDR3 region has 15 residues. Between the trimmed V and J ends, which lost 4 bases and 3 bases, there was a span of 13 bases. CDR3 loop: CASSSLESLYNEQFF. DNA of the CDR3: TGTGCCAGCAGTTCACTCGAGTCCCTCTACAATGAGCAGTTCTTC.

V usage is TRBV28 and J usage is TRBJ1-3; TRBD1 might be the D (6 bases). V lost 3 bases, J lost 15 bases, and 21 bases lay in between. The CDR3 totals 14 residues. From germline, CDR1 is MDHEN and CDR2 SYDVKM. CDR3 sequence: CASSLQGSGNATYF. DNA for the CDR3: TGTGCCAGCAGTTTGCAGGGGTCTGGAAACGCCACATATTTT.

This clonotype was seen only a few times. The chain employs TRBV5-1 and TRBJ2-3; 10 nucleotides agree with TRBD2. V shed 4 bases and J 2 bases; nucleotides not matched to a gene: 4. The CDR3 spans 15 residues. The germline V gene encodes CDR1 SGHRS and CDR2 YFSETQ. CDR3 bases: TGCGCCAGCAGCCGGACTAGCGGCTACACAGATACGCAGTATTTT. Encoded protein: CASSRTSGYTDTQYF.

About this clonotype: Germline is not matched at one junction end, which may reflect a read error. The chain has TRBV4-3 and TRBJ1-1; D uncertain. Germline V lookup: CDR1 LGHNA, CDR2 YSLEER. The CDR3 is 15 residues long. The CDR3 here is CASSQDRSTDPEAFF. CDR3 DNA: TGTGCCAGCAGCCAAGATAGGTCGACCGATCCTGAAGCTTTCTTT.

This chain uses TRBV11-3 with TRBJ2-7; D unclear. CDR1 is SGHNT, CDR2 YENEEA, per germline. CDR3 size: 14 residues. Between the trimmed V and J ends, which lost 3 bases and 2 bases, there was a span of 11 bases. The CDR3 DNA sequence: TGTGCCAGCAGCTTTGAGAGCCTTACCTACGAGCAGTACTTC. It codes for CASSFESLTYEQYF.

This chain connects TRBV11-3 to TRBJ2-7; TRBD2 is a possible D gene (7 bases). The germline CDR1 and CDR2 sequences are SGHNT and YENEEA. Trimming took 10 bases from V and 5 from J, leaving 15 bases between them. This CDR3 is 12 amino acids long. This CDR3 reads CATTTGRDEQYF. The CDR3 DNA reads TGTGCCACCACTACAGGGAGGGACGAGCAGTACTTC.

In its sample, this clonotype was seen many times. CDR3 residues: CSVGGGVGGLDGELFF. The CDR3 nucleotides read TGCAGCGTTGGAGGGGGCGTCGGCGGTTTGGACGGGGAGCTGTTTTTT. The gene calls are TRBV29-1 and TRBJ2-2, with TRBD1 matching over 7 bases. V shed 4 bases and J 7 bases; nucleotides not matched to a gene: 15. The CDR3 has 16 residues. CDR1 is SQVTM and CDR2 is ANQGSEA in the germline V gene.

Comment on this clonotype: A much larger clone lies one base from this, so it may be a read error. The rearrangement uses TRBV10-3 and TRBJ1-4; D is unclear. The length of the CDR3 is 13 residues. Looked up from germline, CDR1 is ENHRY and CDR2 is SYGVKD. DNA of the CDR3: TGTGCCATCGGTGAGTCCACTGTCGAAAAACTGTTTTTT. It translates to CAIGESTVEKLFF.

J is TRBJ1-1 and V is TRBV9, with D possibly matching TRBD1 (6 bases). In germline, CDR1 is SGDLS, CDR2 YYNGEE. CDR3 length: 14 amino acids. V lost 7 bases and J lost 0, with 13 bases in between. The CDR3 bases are TGTGCCAGCGGCCCTGGGGGGCTGAACACTGAAGCTTTCTTT. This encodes CASGPGGLNTEAFF.